This record concerns one T cell receptor (beta chain) sequence. What it binds is unknown. The data stem from a study of T cell responses to AZD1222 COVID-19 vaccine. Study-wide results and caveats: Clonal diversity may have been underestimated, and the donors were mostly white British, with more females than males. After two AZD1222 doses, spike-specific TCR breadth and depth rose versus day 0. Reports indicate that nearly half of spike-specific TCRs are directed at unmutated variant regions.

TCRdb's table, derived via immunoSEQ multiplex PCR, lists solely in-frame clones and lacks some. The sample yields roughly 150,000 clones, approximately 91% seen once. CDR1 and CDR2 from the germline V gene are MGHRA and YSYEKL. Trimming removed 8 bases from V and 1 base from J, with 12 bases in between. This CDR3 comprises 15 residues. The V call is TRBV4-1, the J call TRBJ1-6, with no clear D. This receptor was taken from an adult who received the AZD1222 COVID-19 vaccine. The sample was peripheral blood, taken 28 days after the second AZD1222 dose. The CDR3 here is CASGPSWSYNSPLHF. CDR3 sequence (DNA): TGCGCCAGCGGCCCTTCTTGGTCCTATAATTCACCCCTCCACTTT.